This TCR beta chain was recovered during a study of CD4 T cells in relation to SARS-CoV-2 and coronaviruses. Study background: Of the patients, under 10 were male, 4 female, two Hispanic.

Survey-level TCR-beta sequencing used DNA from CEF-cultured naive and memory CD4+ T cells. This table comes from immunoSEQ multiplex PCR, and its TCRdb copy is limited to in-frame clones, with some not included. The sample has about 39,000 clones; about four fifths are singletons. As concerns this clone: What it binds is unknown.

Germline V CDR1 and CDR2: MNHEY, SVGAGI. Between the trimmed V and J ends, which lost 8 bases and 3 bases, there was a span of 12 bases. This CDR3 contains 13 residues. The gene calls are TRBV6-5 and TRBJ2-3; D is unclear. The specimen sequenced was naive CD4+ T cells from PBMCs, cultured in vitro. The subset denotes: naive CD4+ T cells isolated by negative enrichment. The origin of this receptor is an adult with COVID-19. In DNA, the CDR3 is TGTGCCAGCCTCGGACCCGGGACAGATACGCAGTATTTT. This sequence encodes CASLGPGTDTQYF.